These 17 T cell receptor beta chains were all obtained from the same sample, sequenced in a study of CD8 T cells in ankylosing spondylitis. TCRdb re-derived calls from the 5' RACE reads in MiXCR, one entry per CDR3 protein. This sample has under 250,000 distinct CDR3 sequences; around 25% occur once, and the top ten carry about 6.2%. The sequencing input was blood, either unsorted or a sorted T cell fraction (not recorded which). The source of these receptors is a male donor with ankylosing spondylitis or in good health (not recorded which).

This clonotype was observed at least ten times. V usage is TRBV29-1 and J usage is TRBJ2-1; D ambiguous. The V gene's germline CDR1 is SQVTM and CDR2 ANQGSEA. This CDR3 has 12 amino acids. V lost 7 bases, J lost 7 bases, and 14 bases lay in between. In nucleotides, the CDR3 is TGCAGCGCAGGAAAGTCGAGAAATGAGCAGTTCTTC. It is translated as CSAGKSRNEQFF.

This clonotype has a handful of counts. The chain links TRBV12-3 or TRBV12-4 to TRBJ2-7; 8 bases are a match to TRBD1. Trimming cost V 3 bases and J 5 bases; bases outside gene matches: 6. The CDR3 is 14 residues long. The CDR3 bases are TGTGCCAGCAGTTTCGGACAGGGTGGGGACGAGCAGTACTTC. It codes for CASSFGQGGDEQYF.

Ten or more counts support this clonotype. CDR3 in DNA: TGTGCCAGCAGCTTACGGCTAGCGGGAGCCTTCGAGACCCAGTACTTC. Translated, it gives CASSLRLAGAFETQYF. The chain combines TRBV7-9 with TRBJ2-5; 10 nucleotides match TRBD2. Germline loops: CDR1 SEHNR, CDR2 FQNEAQ (reference sequence). The ends lost 2 bases at V and 5 bases at J; junction bases unmatched: 8. The CDR3 is made up of 16 amino acids.

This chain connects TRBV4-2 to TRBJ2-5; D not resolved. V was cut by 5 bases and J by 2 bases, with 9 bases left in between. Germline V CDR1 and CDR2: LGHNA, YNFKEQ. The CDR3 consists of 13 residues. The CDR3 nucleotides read TGTGCCAGCAGCGCTAGATATCAAGAGACCCAGTACTTC. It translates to CASSARYQETQYF.

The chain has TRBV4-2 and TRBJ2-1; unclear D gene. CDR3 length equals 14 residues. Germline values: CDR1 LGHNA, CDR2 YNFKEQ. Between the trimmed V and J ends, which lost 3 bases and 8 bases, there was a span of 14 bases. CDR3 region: CASSQAPARDEQFF. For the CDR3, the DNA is TGTGCCAGCAGCCAGGCCCCCGCTAGGGATGAGCAGTTCTTC.

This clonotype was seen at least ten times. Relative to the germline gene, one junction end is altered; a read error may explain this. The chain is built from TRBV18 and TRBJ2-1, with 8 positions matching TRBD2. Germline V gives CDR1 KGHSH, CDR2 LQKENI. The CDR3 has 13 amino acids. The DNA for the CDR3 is TGTGCCAGCTCACCTAAGCGGGAGATGCCAAAAATCTTC. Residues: CASSPKREMPKIF.

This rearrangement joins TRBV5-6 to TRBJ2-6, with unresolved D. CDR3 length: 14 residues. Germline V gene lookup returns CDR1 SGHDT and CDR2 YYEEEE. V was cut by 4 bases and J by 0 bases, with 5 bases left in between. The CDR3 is CASSDLSGANVLTF. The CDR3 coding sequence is TGTGCCAGCAGCGACCTCTCTGGGGCCAACGTCCTGACTTTC.

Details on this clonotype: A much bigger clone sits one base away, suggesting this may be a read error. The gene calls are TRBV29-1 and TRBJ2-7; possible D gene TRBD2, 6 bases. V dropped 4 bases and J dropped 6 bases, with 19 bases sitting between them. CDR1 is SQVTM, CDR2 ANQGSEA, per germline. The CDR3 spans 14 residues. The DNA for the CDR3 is TGCAGCGTTGGGGGGGTCAGGGTGGGGACCGAGCAGTACTTC. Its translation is CSVGGVRVGTEQYF.

CDR3 region: CASSRDRRYEQYF. The CDR3 DNA reads as TGTGCCAGCAGCAGAGACAGACGCTACGAGCAGTACTTC. This sequence joins TRBV11-2 and TRBJ2-7; the D gene is possibly TRBD1 (5 bases). CDR3 length equals 13 residues. Trimming shortened V by 5 bases and J by 3 bases, and 11 bases separated the two germline ends. The germline V gene encodes CDR1 SGHAT and CDR2 FQNNGV.

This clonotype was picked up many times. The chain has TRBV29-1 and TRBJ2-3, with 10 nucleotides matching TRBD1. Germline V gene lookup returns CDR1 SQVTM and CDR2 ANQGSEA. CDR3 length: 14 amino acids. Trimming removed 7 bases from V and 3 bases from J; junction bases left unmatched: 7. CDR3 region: CSAEGQGRTDTQYF. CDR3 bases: TGCAGCGCTGAGGGACAGGGGCGGACAGATACGCAGTATTTT.

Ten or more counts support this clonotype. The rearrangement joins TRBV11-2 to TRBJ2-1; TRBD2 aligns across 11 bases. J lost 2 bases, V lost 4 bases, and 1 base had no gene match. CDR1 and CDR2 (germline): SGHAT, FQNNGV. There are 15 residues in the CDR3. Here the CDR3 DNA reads TGTGCCAGCAGCTGGGGACTAGCGGCCTACAATGAGCAGTTCTTC. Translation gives CASSWGLAAYNEQFF. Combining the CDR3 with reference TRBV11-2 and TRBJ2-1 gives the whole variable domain EAGVAQSPRYKIIEKRQSVAFWCNPISGHATLYWYQQILGQGPKLLIQFQNNGVVDDSQLPKDRFSAERLKGVDSTLKIQPAKLEDSAVYLCASSWGLAAYNEQFFGPGTRLTVL.

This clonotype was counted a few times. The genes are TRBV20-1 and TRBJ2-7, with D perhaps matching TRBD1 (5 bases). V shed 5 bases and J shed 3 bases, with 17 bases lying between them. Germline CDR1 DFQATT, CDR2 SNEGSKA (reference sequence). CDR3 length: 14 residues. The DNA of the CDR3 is TGCAGTGCTGGGGCAGGATGGCCCATCTACGAGCAGTACTTC. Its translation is CSAGAGWPIYEQYF.

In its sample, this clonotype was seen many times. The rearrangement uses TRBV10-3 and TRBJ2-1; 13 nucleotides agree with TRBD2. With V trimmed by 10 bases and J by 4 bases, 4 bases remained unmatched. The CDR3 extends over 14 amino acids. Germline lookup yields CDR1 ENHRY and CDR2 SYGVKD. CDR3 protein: CATGTSGKYNEQFF. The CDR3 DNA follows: TGTGCCACTGGGACTAGCGGGAAATACAATGAGCAGTTCTTC.

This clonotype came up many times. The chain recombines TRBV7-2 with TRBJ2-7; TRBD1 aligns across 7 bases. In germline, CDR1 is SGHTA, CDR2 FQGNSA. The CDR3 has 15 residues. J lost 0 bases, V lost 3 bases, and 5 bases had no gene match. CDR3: CASSFDRDSSYEQYF. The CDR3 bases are TGTGCCAGCAGCTTCGACCGGGACAGCTCCTACGAGCAGTACTTC.

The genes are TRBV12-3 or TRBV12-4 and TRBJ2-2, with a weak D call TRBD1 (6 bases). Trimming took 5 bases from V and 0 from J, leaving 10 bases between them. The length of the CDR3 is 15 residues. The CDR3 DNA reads TGTGCCAGCAGTCAACAGGGAGCGAACACCGGGGAGCTGTTTTTT. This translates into CASSQQGANTGELFF.

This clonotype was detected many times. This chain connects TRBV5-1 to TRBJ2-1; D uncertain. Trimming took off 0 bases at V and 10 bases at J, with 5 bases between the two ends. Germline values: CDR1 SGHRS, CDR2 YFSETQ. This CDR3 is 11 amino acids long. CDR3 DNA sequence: TGCGCCAGCAGCTTGGATCGGGAGCAGTTCTTC. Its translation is CASSLDREQFF.

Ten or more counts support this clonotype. As DNA, the CDR3 is TGTGCCACCAGTGATCCCTCGACAGGGGCGAGACCCTCCTACAATGAGCAGTTCTTC. Protein: CATSDPSTGARPSYNEQFF. The chain couples TRBV24-1 to TRBJ2-1; 8 bases fit TRBD1. CDR1 and CDR2 from the germline V gene are KGHDR and SFDVKD. The CDR3 has 19 residues. The V segment lost 3 bases and the J segment 0 bases; nucleotides outside the gene matches: 12.